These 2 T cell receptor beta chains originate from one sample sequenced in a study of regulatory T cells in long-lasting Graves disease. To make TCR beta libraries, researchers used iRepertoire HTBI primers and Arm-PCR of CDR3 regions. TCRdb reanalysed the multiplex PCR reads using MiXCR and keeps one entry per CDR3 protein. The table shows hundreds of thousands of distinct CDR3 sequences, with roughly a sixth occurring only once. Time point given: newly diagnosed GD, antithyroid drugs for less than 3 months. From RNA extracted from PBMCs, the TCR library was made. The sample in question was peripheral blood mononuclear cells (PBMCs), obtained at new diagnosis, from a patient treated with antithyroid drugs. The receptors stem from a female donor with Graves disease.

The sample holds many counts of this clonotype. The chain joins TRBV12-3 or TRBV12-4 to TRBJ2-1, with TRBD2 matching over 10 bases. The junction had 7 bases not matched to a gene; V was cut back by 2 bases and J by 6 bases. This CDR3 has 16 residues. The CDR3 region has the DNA TGTGCCAGCAGTTTACCCTTAGCGGGGGGTGTCAATGAGCAGTTCTTC. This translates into CASSLPLAGGVNEQFF.

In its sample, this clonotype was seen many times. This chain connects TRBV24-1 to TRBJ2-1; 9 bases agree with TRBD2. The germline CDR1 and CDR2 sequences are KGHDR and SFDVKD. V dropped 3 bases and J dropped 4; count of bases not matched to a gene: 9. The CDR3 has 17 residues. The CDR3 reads CATSDVQAGGPYNEQFF. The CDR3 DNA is TGTGCCACCAGTGATGTCCAGGCGGGGGGGCCTTACAATGAGCAGTTCTTC.